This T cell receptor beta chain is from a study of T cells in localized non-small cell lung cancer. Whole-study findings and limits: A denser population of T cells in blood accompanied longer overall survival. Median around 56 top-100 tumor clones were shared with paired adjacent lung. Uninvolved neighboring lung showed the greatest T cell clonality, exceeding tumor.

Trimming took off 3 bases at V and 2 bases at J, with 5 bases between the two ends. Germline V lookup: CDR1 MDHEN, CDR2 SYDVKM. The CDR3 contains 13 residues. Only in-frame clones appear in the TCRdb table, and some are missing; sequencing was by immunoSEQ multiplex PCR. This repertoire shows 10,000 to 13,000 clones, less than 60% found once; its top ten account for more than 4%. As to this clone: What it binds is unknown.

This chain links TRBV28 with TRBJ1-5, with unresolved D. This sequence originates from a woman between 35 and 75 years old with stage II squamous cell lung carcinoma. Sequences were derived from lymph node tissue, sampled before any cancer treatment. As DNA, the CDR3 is TGTGCCAGCAGTTTCGACGGCAATCAGCCCCAGCATTTT. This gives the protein CASSFDGNQPQHF.